The clone carrying this T cell receptor beta chain turned up a few times. These data originate in a study of blood T cells in healthy people across ages. Between the trimmed V and J ends, which lost 0 bases and 0 bases, there was a span of 9 bases. In germline, CDR1 is SGHDN, CDR2 FVKESK. This CDR3 is built from 16 residues. A second PCR of roughly 7 to 11 cycles used a sample-barcoded 5' primer and a J-beta primer mix. The study obtained at least 3 million CDR3-containing paired-end reads from every sample. From the 5' RACE reads, TCRdb called clonotypes with MiXCR, one entry per CDR3 protein. The sample shows more than 450,000 distinct CDR3 sequences, over 25% of them seen only once. The same specimen was also included in a second study, on T cells of mothers and their children. This second study says: Persistent microchimeric T cell clones were not found at ~100 per million sensitivity.

Specimen: blood. The chain uses TRBV14 and TRBJ2-1; tentatively, D is TRBD1 (6 bases). This TCR was sampled from a boy between 2 and 10 years old in good health. This chain's CDR3 is CASSQEGGVSYNEQFF. The CDR3 nucleotides are TGTGCCAGCAGCCAAGAAGGGGGAGTCTCCTACAATGAGCAGTTCTTC.